The 3 T cell receptor beta chains listed next were all sequenced from one sample in a study of identical twins. TCRdb reprocessed the 5' RACE reads via MiXCR and lists one record per CDR3 protein. Here the sample spans more than 1.5 million distinct CDR3 sequences, roughly a third being singletons. Sequencing was done on a sample of cord blood. These receptors originate from a newborn girl in good health.

Concerning this clonotype itself: No conserved phenylalanine or tryptophan ends this CDR3, so it is likely a read error. This chain uses TRBV12-3 or TRBV12-4 with TRBJ2-1, with 10 bases matching TRBD2. The CDR3 is made up of 18 amino acids. After removal of 4 bases from V and 3 bases from J, the junction contained 12 bases not matched to a gene. DNA of the CDR3: TGTGCCAGCAGTTCCTCCAAATCACTAGCGGGGTTCTACAATGAGCAGTTCGTC. Translating it yields CASSSSKSLAGFYNEQFV.

This clonotype came up a few times. The gene calls are TRBV2 and TRBJ2-1, with TRBD2 matching over 11 bases. V trimming: 7 bases; J trimming: 6 bases; junction bases outside the gene matches: 5. The CDR3 is made up of 14 amino acids. Germline lookup yields CDR1 SNHLY and CDR2 FYNNEI. Here the CDR3 reads CASTPSGRINEQFF. In DNA, the CDR3 is TGTGCCAGCACCCCTAGCGGGAGGATCAATGAGCAGTTCTTC.

The table lists this clonotype with a few counts. The chain links TRBV7-9 to TRBJ1-1; 9 bases fit TRBD1. V shed 0 bases and J 5 bases; nucleotides not matched to a gene: 7. Germline CDR1 and CDR2: SEHNR and FQNEAQ (reference sequence). This CDR3 spans 16 amino acids. CDR3 region: CASSLAGTGKGTEAFF. The DNA of the CDR3 is TGTGCCAGCAGCTTAGCCGGGACAGGGAAGGGTACTGAAGCTTTCTTT.